The next 29 T cell receptor beta chains were all read from a single sample in a study of STAT5B mutations in CD4+ large granular lymphocyte leukemia. The data were produced by immunoSEQ multiplex PCR, yet TCRdb's version contains in-frame clones alone and is incomplete. The data show 2,500 to 3,000 clones, 75% to 85% seen once. What was sequenced was PBMCs. All receptors derive from an older woman with CD4+ T-cell large granular lymphocyte leukemia.

The chain combines TRBV30 with TRBJ2-5; 12 bases align to TRBD2. V lost 1 base to trimming and J lost 5 bases; unmatched junction nucleotides: 8. From germline, CDR1 is GTSNPN and CDR2 SVGIG (reference sequence). The CDR3 runs to 16 residues. CDR3 nucleotides: TGTGCCTGGAGTGCGTTCACTAGCGGGAGGATTGAGACCCAGTACTTC. This sequence encodes CAWSAFTSGRIETQYF.

In this sample, this clone turned up once. V gene TRBV6-5 combines with J gene TRBJ1-2; D is perhaps TRBD1 (6 bases). Germline V CDR1 and CDR2: MNHEY, SVGAGI. V lost 10 bases and J lost 5, with 20 bases in between. The CDR3 is 14 amino acids. The CDR3 reads CATGAGGVTYGYTF. The CDR3 bases are TGTGCCACCGGGGCCGGGGGCGTTACTTATGGCTACACCTTC.

Only one count was recorded for this clone. The CDR3: CATSRDPLSYNEQFF. CDR3 in DNA: TGTGCCACCAGCAGAGATCCACTCTCCTACAATGAGCAGTTCTTC. V is TRBV15 and J is TRBJ2-1, with D unresolved. CDR1 and CDR2 from the germline V gene are LNHNV and YYDKDF (reference sequence). V was shortened by 0 bases and J by 0 bases, with 6 bases between the two germline ends. This CDR3 has 15 residues.

The chain employs TRBV14 and TRBJ2-2; a possible D gene is TRBD1 (5 bases). CDR1 and CDR2 (germline): SGHDN, FVKESK. Trimming took off 6 bases at V and 6 bases at J, with 17 bases between the two ends. The CDR3 totals 15 residues. DNA of the CDR3: TGTGCCAGCAGTCCGGACACCCAGTTCGCCGGGGAGCTGTTTTTT. It specifies CASSPDTQFAGELFF.

V gene TRBV7-9 combines with J gene TRBJ1-4, with D possibly TRBD1 on 5 matching bases. The germline CDR1 and CDR2 sequences are SEHNR and FQNEAQ (reference sequence). The CDR3 covers 16 residues. Trimming removed 6 bases from V and 8 bases from J, with 22 bases in between. CDR3 loop: CASRASRNQGQEKLFF. CDR3 nucleotides: TGTGCCAGCAGGGCCAGCCGAAATCAGGGTCAAGAAAAACTGTTTTTT.

The V call is TRBV14, the J call TRBJ2-1; 8 bases line up with TRBD1. V was pared by 4 bases and J by 4 bases, with 15 bases of the junction left unmatched. The CDR3 sequence is 18 residues long. Germline V CDR1 and CDR2: SGHDN, FVKESK. The CDR3 DNA reads as TGTGCCAGCAGCCGGACAGGGATGACTTACGGGCCTTACAATGAGCAGTTCTTC. Its translation: CASSRTGMTYGPYNEQFF.

This rearrangement joins TRBV5-1 to TRBJ2-7, with D tentatively TRBD1 or TRBD2 (5 bases each). Trimming took 4 bases from V and 2 from J, leaving 13 bases between them. The CDR3 length is 14 residues. Germline CDR1 and CDR2: SGHRS and YFSETQ. CDR3 sequence (DNA): TGCGCCAGCAGCCTGGATGGGACGCCCTACGAGCAGTACTTC. It codes for CASSLDGTPYEQYF.

This clone was detected a few times. This chain joins TRBV4-1 and TRBJ1-6; 8 bases align to TRBD1. There are 13 residues in the CDR3. CDR1 is MGHRA, CDR2 YSYEKL, per germline. With 3 bases clipped from V and 17 bases from J, the junction kept 9 bases outside the gene matches. The DNA of the CDR3 is TGCGCCAGCAGCCATGTGGACAGGGAACGGATCCACTTT. The encoded protein is CASSHVDRERIHF.

The chain uses TRBV5-1 and TRBJ2-7; tentatively, D is TRBD1 (6 bases). V lost 10 bases and J lost 6, with 23 bases in between. This CDR3 contains 14 residues. CDR1 SGHRS and CDR2 YFSETQ come from the germline V gene. Here the CDR3 reads CARTKTGYVGEQYF. The CDR3 DNA follows: TGCGCCCGAACTAAAACAGGGTATGTAGGCGAGCAGTACTTC. Filled out from reference TRBV5-1 and TRBJ2-7, the complete variable domain reads KAGVTQTPRYLIKTRGQQVTLSCSPISGHRSVSWYQQTPGQGLQFLFEYFSETQRNKGNFPGRFSGRQFSNSRSEMNVSTLELGDSALYLCARTKTGYVGEQYFGPGTRLTVT.

The rearrangement joins TRBV19 to TRBJ2-7; possibly TRBD1 or TRBD2 for D (5 bases each). V lost 3 bases, J lost 6 bases, and 12 bases lay in between. Germline assignment: CDR1 LNHDA and CDR2 SQIVND (reference sequence). This CDR3 contains 13 residues. DNA for the CDR3: TGTGCCAGTAGTATTACGGGGACGGGCGAGCAGTACTTC. It is translated as CASSITGTGEQYF.

The V and J genes are TRBV7-2 and TRBJ1-5; D remains ambiguous. The CDR3 loop spans 13 amino acids. The germline V and J ends were trimmed by 5 bases and 4 bases, with 9 bases remaining between them. Germline values: CDR1 SGHTA, CDR2 FQGNSA. The CDR3 DNA sequence: TGTGCCAGCAGCCAAAGCCCGAATCAGCCCCAGCATTTT. It encodes CASSQSPNQPQHF.

The chain joins TRBV30 to TRBJ2-4; no reliable D call. CDR3 size: 16 residues. CDR1 and CDR2 (germline): GTSNPN, SVGIG (reference sequence). V was shortened by 1 base and J by 9 bases, with 22 bases between the two germline ends. The DNA for the CDR3 is TGTGCCTGGAGTGGGGGTGCCCCCACGGCATATGGCATTCAGTACTTC. It yields the protein CAWSGGAPTAYGIQYF.

The J gene is TRBJ2-7, the V gene TRBV11-3, with D perhaps matching TRBD1 or TRBD2 (5 bases each). The germline gives CDR1 SGHNT, CDR2 YENEEA. The CDR3 spans 13 residues. The V end lost 4 bases, the J end lost 7 bases, and 14 bases lay between the germline ends. The CDR3 nucleotides read TGTGCCAGCAGCTCCGGGACGGTAAGGGAGCAGTACTTC. Its protein is CASSSGTVREQYF.

This sequence joins TRBV6-4 and TRBJ2-1; D not certain. The CDR3 consists of 14 residues. Germline values: CDR1 MRHNA, CDR2 SNTAGT. Trimming removed 2 bases from V and 6 bases from J, with 11 bases in between. CDR3 sequence (DNA): TGTGCCAGCAGTGACGGTAATAGATTCAATGAGCAGTTCTTC. It codes for CASSDGNRFNEQFF.

The chain employs TRBV20-1 and TRBJ2-1; D gene unclear. Germline V gene sequence: CDR1 DFQATT, CDR2 SNEGSKA (reference sequence). V lost 6 bases to trimming and J lost 7 bases, with 7 bases between them. The CDR3 consists of 10 residues. As DNA, the CDR3 is TGCAGTGCAGGGTGGAATGAGCAGTTCTTC. Translation gives CSAGWNEQFF.

This clone was recorded only once. This chain connects TRBV11-3 to TRBJ2-7; TRBD2 matches 10 bases. Germline assignment: CDR1 SGHNT and CDR2 YENEEA. The CDR3 spans 14 residues. Unmatched junction bases numbered 5, after V lost 9 bases and J lost 0 bases. CDR3: CASSGRLSSYEQYF. DNA for the CDR3: TGTGCCAGTAGCGGGAGGCTTTCCTCCTACGAGCAGTACTTC.

The chain recombines TRBV5-1 with TRBJ2-3; 9 nucleotides match TRBD1. J lost 4 bases, V lost 5 bases, and 11 bases had no gene match. From germline, CDR1 is SGHRS and CDR2 YFSETQ. The CDR3 has 16 residues. The CDR3 sequence is CASSTTGTGLPDTQYF. The CDR3 DNA follows: TGCGCCAGCAGTACCACCGGGACAGGGTTGCCAGATACGCAGTATTTT.

The V gene is TRBV14, the J gene TRBJ2-7; D is possibly TRBD1 or TRBD2 (5 bases each). Germline assignment: CDR1 SGHDN and CDR2 FVKESK. CDR3 length: 13 amino acids. V was cut by 2 bases and J by 6 bases, with 11 bases left in between. CDR3 loop: CASSQFGTTEQYF. CDR3 sequence (DNA): TGTGCCAGCAGCCAATTCGGGACGACCGAGCAGTACTTC.

J is TRBJ1-1 and V is TRBV4-1; the D gene is possibly TRBD1 (5 bases). Trimming took 0 bases from V and 1 from J, leaving 18 bases between them. CDR3 length: 18 residues. Germline V lookup: CDR1 MGHRA, CDR2 YSYEKL. CDR3 DNA: TGCGCCAGCAGCCAAGATTTGGGGGTCTGGGGGAAGAACACTGAAGCTTTCTTT. This translates into CASSQDLGVWGKNTEAFF.

The chain carries TRBV30 and TRBJ1-2; D gene unclear. There are 14 residues in the CDR3. Germline V lookup: CDR1 GTSNPN, CDR2 SVGIG (reference sequence). The ends were cut back, 2 bases at V and 5 bases at J, with 15 bases in the middle. CDR3 sequence reads: CAWSYREVAYGYTF. The CDR3 DNA follows: TGTGCCTGGAGTTATAGGGAGGTGGCGTATGGCTACACCTTC. The complete variable domain, with remaining parts taken from reference TRBV30 and TRBJ1-2, reads SQTIHQWPATLVQPVGSPLSLECTVEGTSNPNLYWYRQAAGRGLQLLFYSVGIGQISSEVPQNLSASRPQDRQFILSSKKLLLSDSGFYLCAWSYREVAYGYTFGSGTRLTVV.

The chain carries TRBV30 and TRBJ1-4; 7 positions agree with TRBD1. The V segment lost 3 bases and the J segment 4 bases; nucleotides outside the gene matches: 2. CDR3 length: 13 residues. Per the germline V gene, CDR1 is GTSNPN and CDR2 is SVGIG (reference sequence). CDR3 loop: CAWRGQINEKLFF. Written as DNA, the CDR3 is TGTGCCTGGAGGGGACAGATTAATGAAAAACTGTTTTTT.

J is TRBJ2-1 and V is TRBV7-7; weak D call: TRBD1 (6 bases). Trimming shortened V by 1 base and J by 9 bases, and 13 bases separated the two germline ends. The CDR3 spans 14 residues. Germline V lookup: CDR1 SSHAT, CDR2 FNYEAQ (reference sequence). CDR3: CASSLDFQDSEQFF. The CDR3 DNA reads TGTGCCAGCAGCTTAGATTTTCAGGACAGTGAGCAGTTCTTC.

The rearrangement uses TRBV5-4 and TRBJ2-3; no firm D call. The germline V gene has CDR1 SGHNT and CDR2 YYREEE (reference sequence). V lost 0 bases, J lost 6 bases, and 8 bases lay in between. CDR3 size: 13 residues. CDR3 sequence: CASSLDIPDTQYF. The CDR3 DNA reads as TGTGCCAGCAGCTTGGACATCCCCGATACGCAGTATTTT. The variable domain in full, with the rest retrieved from reference TRBV5-4 and TRBJ2-3, is ETGVTQSPTHLIKTRGQQVTLRCSSQSGHNTVSWYQQALGQGPQFIFQYYREEENGRGNFPPRFSGLQFPNYSSELNVNALELDDSALYLCASSLDIPDTQYFGPGTRLTVL.

The chain carries TRBV6-1 and TRBJ1-2; D is ambiguous. V lost 2 bases and J 5 bases, leaving 15 bases between the germline ends. In germline, CDR1 is MNHNS, CDR2 SASEGT. The CDR3 is 15 residues long. CDR3 residues: CASSEHGGSFYGYTF. CDR3 bases: TGTGCCAGCAGTGAACACGGAGGTTCCTTTTATGGCTACACCTTC.

J is TRBJ2-1 and V is TRBV2; TRBD2 matches at 7 bases. The ends lost 8 bases at V and 2 bases at J; junction bases unmatched: 12. The CDR3 totals 16 residues. Germline V CDR1 and CDR2: SNHLY, FYNNEI. The CDR3 bases are TGTGCCAGCGTCTATCAACTAGCGAGAACCTACAATGAGCAGTTCTTC. Translated: CASVYQLARTYNEQFF.

This sequence joins TRBV19 and TRBJ1-5; no clear D. Looked up from germline, CDR1 is LNHDA and CDR2 is SQIVND (reference sequence). The V gene lost 4 bases and the J gene lost 4 bases, with 14 bases spanning the gap. The CDR3 is 15 amino acids. The CDR3 DNA sequence: TGTGCCAGTAGTACCCCGGGCTCCGGAAATCAGCCCCAGCATTTT. It translates to CASSTPGSGNQPQHF.

The genes are TRBV25-1 and TRBJ2-7; D is uncertain. The V gene's germline CDR1 is MGHDK and CDR2 SYGVNS. V lost 6 bases to trimming and J lost 3 bases, with 18 bases between them. The CDR3 sequence is 15 residues long. The DNA of the CDR3 is TGTGCCAGCAGCGCCACCAGGAATGGGTACTACGAGCAGTACTTC. Protein: CASSATRNGYYEQYF.

This rearrangement joins TRBV7-2 to TRBJ1-5; D is ambiguous. The CDR3 extends over 13 amino acids. Trimming pared 2 bases from V and 4 bases from J, leaving 6 bases between. Germline assignment: CDR1 SGHTA and CDR2 FQGNSA. CDR3 in amino acids: CASSLYTNQPQHF. In DNA, the CDR3 is TGTGCCAGCAGCTTATACACTAATCAGCCCCAGCATTTT.

The rearrangement joins TRBV5-6 to TRBJ1-1; D is unclear. V lost 2 bases, J lost 0 bases, and 8 bases lay in between. The CDR3 totals 14 residues. The germline V gene has CDR1 SGHDT and CDR2 YYEEEE. For the CDR3, the DNA is TGTGCCAGCAGCTTTGTGAACATGAACACTGAAGCTTTCTTT. Translated: CASSFVNMNTEAFF.